This T cell receptor (beta chain) comes out of a study of blood T cells in healthy people across ages. This clonotype was seen many times. The antigen remains undetermined. Sample-barcoded 5' priming and a J-beta primer mix drove a second PCR of about 6 to 12 cycles. TCRdb fed the 5' RACE reads into MiXCR, producing one record per CDR3 protein. The sample has about 620,000 distinct CDR3 sequences; over 40% are singletons. Overall study results and limits: Roughly linear age-related decline in beta diversity appeared, significant by age 40.

This clonotype originated in an elderly woman in good health. Specimen: blood.

CDR3 in amino acids: CASSYGNRGFEQYF. As DNA, the CDR3 is TGTGCCAGCAGTTACGGGAACAGAGGCTTCGAGCAGTACTTC. The chain uses TRBV6-2 or TRBV6-3 and TRBJ2-7; D is undetermined. This CDR3 is built from 14 residues. V dropped 2 bases and J dropped 6 bases, with 14 bases sitting between them. Germline CDR1 is MNHEY and CDR2 is SVGEGT.